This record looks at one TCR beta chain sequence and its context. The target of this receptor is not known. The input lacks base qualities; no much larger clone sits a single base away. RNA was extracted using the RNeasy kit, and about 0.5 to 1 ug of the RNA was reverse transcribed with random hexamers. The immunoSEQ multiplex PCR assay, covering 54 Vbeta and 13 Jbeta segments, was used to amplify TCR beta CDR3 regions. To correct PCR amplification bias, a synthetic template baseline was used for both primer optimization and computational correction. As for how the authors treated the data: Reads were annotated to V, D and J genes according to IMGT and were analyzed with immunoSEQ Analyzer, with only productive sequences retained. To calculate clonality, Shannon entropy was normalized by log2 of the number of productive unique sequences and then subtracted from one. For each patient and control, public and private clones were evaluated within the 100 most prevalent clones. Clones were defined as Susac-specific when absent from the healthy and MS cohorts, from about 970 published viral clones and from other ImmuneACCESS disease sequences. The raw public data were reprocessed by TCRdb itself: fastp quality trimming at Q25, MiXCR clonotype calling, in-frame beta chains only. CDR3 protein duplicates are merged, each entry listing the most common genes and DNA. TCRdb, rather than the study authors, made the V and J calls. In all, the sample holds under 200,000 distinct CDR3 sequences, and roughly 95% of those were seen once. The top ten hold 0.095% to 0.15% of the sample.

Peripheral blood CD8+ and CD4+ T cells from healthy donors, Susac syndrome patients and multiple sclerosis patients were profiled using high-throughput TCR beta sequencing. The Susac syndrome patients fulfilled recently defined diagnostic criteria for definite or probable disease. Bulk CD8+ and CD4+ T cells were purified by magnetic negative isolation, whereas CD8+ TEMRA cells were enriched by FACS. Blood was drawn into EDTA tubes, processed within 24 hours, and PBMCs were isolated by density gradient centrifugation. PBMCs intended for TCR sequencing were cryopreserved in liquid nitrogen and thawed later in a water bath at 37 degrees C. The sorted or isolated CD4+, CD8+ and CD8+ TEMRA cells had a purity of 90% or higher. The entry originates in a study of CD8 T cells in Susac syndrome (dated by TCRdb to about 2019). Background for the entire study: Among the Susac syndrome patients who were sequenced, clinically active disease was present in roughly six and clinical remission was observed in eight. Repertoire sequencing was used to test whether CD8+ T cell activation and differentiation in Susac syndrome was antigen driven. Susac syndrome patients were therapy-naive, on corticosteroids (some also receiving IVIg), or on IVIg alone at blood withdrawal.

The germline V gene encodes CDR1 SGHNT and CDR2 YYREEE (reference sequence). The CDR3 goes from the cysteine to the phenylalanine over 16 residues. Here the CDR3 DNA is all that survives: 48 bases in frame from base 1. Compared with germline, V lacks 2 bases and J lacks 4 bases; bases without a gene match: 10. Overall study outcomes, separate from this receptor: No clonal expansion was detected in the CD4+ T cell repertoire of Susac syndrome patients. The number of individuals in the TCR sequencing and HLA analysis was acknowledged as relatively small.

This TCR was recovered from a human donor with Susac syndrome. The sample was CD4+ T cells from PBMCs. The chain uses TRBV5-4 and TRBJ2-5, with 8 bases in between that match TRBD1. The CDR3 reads CASSLPGRGQGETQYF. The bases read TGTGCCAGCAGCTTACCCGGCAGGGGGCAAGGAGAGACCCAGTACTTC.